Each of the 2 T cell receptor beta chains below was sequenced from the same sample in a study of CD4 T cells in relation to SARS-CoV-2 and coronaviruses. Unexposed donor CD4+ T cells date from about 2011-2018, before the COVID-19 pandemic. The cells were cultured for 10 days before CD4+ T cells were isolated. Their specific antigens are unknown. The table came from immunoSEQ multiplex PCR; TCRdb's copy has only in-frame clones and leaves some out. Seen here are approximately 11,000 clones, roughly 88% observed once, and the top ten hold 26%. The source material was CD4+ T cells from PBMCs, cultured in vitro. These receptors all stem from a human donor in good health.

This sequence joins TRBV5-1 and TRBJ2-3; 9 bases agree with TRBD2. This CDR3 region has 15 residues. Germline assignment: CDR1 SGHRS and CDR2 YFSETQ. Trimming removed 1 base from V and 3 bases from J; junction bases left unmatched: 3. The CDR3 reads CASSLTSGFTDTQYF. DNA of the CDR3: TGCGCCAGCAGCTTGACTAGCGGGTTTACAGATACGCAGTATTTT.

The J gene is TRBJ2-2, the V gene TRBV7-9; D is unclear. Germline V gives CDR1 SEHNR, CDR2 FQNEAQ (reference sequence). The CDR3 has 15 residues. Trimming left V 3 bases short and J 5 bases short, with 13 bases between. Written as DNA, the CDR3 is TGTGCCAGCAGCTTGAGACACCTGAGGACCGGGGAGCTGTTTTTT. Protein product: CASSLRHLRTGELFF.